This T cell receptor delta chain was observed in a study of human gamma delta and Vdelta1 T cells (dated by TCRdb to the late 2010s). In the study overall: The study examined Delta One T cells, which are Vd1+ gamma-delta T cells, as cytotoxic effectors against acute myeloid leukemia.

V loses 7 bases, J loses 6 bases, and the germline ends lie 36 bases apart. Per the germline V gene, TSWWSYY is the CDR1 and QGS is the CDR2. Taken from cysteine to phenylalanine, the CDR3 has 21 residues. Here the CDR3 DNA is all that survives: 63 bases in frame from base 1. A note on this clone: Its binding antigen is unknown. No quality values exist for individual bases; no much larger clone is one base distant.

Library preparation was by PCR. Reads for this sample came from an Illumina MiSeq. Clones were re-identified by TCRdb from the public reads with CATT, and rows with the same DNA were merged. Recorded for this sample are over 10,000 delta-chain clones; about half of them occurred a single time. Of the sample, less than 1.6% falls within the top ten clones. The research as a whole found: Delta One T cells were reported to be polyclonal and to show broad cytotoxic targeting of acute myeloid leukemia.

The sequencing sample was made of Vdelta1 gamma-delta T cells from blood grown in culture (DOT cells). The sample's cell subset or site, from its label and the paper: Delta One T cells, in vitro expanded/differentiated Vd1+ gamma-delta T cells. In this chain, TRDV1 is recombined with TRDJ2, with the D call tentatively TRDD2 or TRDD3, each fitting 8 bases. This sequence was found in a human donor in good health. Here the CDR3 is given as CALEDRLPMSPGGPDPAQLFF. The nucleotide sequence reads as follows: TGTGCTCTTGAGGATCGCCTTCCTATGTCTCCTGGGGGACCCGACCCAGCACAACTCTTCTTT.